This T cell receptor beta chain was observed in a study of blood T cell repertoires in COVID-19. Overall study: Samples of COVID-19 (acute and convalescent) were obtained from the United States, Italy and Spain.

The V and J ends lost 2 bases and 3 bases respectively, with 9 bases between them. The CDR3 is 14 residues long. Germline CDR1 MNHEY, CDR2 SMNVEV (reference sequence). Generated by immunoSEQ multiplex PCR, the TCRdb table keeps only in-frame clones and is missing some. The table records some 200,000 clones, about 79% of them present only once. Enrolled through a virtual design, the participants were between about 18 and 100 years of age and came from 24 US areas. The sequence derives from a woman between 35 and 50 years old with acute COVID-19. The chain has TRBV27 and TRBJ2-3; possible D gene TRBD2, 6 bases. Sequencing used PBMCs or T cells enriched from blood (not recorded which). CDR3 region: CASSLGRGTDTQYF. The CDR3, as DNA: TGTGCCAGCAGTTTAGGGCGGGGTACAGATACGCAGTATTTT.